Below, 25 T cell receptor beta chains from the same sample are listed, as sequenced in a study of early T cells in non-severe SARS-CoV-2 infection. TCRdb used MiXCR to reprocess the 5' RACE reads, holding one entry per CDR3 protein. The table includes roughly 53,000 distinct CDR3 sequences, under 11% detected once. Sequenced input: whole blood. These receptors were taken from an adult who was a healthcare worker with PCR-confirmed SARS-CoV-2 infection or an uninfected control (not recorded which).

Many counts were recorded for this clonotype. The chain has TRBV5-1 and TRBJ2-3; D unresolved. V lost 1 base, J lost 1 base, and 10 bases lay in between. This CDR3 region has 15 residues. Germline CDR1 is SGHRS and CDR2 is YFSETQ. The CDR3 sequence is CASSLRSLGTDTQYF. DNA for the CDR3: TGCGCCAGCAGCTTGAGGTCTTTGGGCACAGATACGCAGTATTTT.

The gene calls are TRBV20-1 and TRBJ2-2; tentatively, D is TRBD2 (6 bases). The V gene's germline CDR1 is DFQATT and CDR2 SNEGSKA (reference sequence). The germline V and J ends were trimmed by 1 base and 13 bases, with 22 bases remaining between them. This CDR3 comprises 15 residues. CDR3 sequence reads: CSARAGERPEMGLFF. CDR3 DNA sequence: TGCAGTGCTAGAGCGGGAGAAAGGCCGGAGATGGGGCTGTTTTTT.

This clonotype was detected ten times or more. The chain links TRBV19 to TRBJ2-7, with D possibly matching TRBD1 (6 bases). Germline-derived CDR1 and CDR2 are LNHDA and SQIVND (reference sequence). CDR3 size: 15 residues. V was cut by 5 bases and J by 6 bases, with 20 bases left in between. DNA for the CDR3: TGTGCCAGTAGTCTGACAGGTACAACTAGTATCGAGCAGTACTTC. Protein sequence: CASSLTGTTSIEQYF.

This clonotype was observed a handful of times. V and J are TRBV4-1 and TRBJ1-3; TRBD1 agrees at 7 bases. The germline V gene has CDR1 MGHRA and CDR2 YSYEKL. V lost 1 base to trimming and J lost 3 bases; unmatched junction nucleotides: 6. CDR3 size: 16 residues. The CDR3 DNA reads TGCGCCAGCAGCCAAGTCGGGGGGACAGTTGGAAACACCATATATTTT. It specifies CASSQVGGTVGNTIYF.

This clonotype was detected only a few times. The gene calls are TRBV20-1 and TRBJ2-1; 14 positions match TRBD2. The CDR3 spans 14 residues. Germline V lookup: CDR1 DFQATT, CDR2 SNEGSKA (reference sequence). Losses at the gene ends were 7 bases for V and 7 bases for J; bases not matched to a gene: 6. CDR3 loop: CSVPTSGGANEQFF. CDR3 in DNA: TGCAGTGTCCCGACTAGCGGGGGGGCAAATGAGCAGTTCTTC.

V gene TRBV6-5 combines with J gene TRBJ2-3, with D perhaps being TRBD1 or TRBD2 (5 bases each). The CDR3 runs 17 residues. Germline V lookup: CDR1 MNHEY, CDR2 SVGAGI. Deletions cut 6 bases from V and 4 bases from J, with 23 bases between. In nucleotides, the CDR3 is TGTGCCAGCAGCCCCGGCGGTTGGGGGAGCCCGCCAGATACGCAGTATTTT. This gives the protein CASSPGGWGSPPDTQYF.

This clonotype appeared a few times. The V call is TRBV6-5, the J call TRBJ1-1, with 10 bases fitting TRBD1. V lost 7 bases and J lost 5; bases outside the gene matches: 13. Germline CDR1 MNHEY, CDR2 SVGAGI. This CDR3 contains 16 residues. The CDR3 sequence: CASTNSHPGQGTEAFF. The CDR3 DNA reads TGTGCCAGCACCAATTCACATCCGGGACAGGGGACTGAAGCTTTCTTT.

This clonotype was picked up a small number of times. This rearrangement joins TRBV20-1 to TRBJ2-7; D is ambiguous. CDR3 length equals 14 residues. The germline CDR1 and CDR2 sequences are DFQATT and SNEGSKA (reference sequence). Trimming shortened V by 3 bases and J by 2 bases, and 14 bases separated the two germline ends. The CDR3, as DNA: TGCAGTGCTAGTTCCAGAACAAACCCCTACGAGCAGTACTTC. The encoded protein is CSASSRTNPYEQYF.

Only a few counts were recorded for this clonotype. The CDR3 DNA sequence: TGCAGTGCCGCCTCCGGGACAGGAGGAAGGGAGCAGTACTTC. This sequence encodes CSAASGTGGREQYF. The chain carries TRBV20-1 and TRBJ2-7; TRBD1 matches 8 bases. CDR3 size: 14 residues. Germline V CDR1 and CDR2: DFQATT, SNEGSKA (reference sequence). The J segment lost 7 bases and the V segment lost 6 bases, leaving 14 bases of the junction unmatched.

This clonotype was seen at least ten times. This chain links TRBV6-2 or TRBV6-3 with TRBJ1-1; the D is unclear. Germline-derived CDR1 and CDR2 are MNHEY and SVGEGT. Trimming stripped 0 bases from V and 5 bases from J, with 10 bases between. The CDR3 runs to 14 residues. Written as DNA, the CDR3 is TGTGCCAGCAGTTACTCGTCCATGGGTACTGAAGCTTTCTTT. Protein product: CASSYSSMGTEAFF.

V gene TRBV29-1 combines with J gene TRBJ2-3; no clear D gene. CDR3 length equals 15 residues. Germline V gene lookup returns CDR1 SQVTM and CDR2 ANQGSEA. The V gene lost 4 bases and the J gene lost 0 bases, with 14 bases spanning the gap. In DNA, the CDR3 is TGCAGCGTTGGGCGGTCTAGTGCTAGCACAGATACGCAGTATTTT. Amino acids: CSVGRSSASTDTQYF.

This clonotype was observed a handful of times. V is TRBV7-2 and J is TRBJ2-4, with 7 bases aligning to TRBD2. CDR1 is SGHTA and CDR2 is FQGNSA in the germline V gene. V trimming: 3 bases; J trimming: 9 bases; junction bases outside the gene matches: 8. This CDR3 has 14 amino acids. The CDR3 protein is CASSLGGPRRIQYF. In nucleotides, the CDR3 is TGTGCCAGCAGCTTGGGAGGGCCCCGGCGCATTCAGTACTTC.

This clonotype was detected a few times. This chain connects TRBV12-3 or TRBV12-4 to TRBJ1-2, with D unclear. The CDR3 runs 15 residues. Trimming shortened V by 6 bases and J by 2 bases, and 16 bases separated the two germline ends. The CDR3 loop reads CASSLSGGKNYGYTF. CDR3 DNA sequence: TGTGCCAGCAGCCTCTCGGGAGGGAAGAACTATGGCTACACCTTC.

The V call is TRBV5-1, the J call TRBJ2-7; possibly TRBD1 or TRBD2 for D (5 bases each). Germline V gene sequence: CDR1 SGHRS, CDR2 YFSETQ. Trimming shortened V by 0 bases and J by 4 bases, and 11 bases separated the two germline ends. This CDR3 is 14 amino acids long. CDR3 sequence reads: CASSLGGVGYEQYF. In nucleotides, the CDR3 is TGCGCCAGCAGCTTGGGAGGGGTAGGGTACGAGCAGTACTTC.

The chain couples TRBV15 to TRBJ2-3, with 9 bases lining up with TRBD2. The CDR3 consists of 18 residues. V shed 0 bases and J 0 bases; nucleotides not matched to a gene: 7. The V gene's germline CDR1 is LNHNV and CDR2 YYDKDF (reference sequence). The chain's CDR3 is CATSRDKSGGSSTDTQYF. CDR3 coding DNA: TGTGCCACCAGCAGAGATAAAAGCGGGGGGTCGAGCACAGATACGCAGTATTTT.

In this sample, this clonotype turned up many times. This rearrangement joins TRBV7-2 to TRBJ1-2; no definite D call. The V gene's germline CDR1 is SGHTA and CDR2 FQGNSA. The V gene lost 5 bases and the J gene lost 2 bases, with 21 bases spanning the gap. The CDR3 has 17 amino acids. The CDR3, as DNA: TGTGCCAGCAGCGCGTTTGATGGGGTCTTACCCAACTATGGCTACACCTTC. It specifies CASSAFDGVLPNYGYTF.

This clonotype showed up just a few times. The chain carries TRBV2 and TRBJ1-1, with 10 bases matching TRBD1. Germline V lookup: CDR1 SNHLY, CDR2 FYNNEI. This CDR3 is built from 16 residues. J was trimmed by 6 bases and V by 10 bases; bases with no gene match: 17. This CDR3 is CATYFFPGQGTAEAFF. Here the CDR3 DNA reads TGTGCCACATACTTTTTTCCGGGACAGGGGACGGCTGAAGCTTTCTTT.

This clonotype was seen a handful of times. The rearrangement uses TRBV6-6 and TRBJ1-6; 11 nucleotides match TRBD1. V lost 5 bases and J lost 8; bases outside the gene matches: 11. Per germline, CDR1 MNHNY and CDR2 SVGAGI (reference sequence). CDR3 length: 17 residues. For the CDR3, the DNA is TGTGCCAGCAGTAAGGGACAGGGGGAAGTGATTGATTCACCCCTCCACTTT. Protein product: CASSKGQGEVIDSPLHF.

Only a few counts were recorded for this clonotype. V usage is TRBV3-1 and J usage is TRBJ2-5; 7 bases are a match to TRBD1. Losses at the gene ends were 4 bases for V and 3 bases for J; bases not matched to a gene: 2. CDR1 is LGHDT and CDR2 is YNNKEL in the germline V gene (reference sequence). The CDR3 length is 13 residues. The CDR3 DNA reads TGTGCCAGCAGCCGTGGGACAGAAGAGACCCAGTACTTC. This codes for CASSRGTEETQYF.

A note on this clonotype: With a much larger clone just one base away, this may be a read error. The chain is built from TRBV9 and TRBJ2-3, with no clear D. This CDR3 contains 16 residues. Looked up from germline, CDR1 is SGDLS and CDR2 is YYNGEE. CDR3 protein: CANSPLRLGGTDTQYF. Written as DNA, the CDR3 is TGTGCCAACAGCCCTTTAAGGCTAGGAGGCACAGATACGCAGTATTTT.

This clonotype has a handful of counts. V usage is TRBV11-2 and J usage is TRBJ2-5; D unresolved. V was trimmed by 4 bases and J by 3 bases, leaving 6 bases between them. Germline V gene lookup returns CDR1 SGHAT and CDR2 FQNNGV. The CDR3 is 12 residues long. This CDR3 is CASSSRKETQYF. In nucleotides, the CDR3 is TGTGCCAGCAGCTCCAGAAAAGAGACCCAGTACTTC.

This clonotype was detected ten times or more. In DNA form, the CDR3 reads TGTGCCAGCAGCTTGATAGACAGGGGGAACACCGGGGAGCTGTTTTTT. It specifies CASSLIDRGNTGELFF. The rearrangement links TRBV5-6 to TRBJ2-2; 8 bases are shared with TRBD1. CDR3 length equals 16 residues. In germline, CDR1 is SGHDT, CDR2 YYEEEE. The V and J ends lost 1 base and 1 base, in that order; junction bases with no gene match: 3.

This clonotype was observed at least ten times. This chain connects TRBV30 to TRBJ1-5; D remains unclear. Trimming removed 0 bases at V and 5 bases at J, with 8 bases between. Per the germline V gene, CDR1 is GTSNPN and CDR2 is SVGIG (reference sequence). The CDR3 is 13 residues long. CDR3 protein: CAWSVHRDQPQHF. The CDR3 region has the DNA TGTGCCTGGAGTGTACATAGGGATCAGCCCCAGCATTTT.

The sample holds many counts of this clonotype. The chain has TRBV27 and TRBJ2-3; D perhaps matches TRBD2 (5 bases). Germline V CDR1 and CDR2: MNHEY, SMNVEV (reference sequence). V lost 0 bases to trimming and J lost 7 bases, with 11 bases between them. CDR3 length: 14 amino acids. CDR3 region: CASSLSGEGNTQYF. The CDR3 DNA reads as TGTGCCAGCAGTTTATCCGGGGAAGGTAATACGCAGTATTTT.

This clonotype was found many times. CDR3 nucleotide sequence: TGTGCCGCAGCAAGCGGACAGTACACCGGGGAGCTGTTTTTT. It specifies CAAASGQYTGELFF. J is TRBJ2-2 and V is TRBV28; TRBD1 might be the D (6 bases). CDR1 is MDHEN, CDR2 SYDVKM, per germline. The germline V and J ends were trimmed by 11 bases and 3 bases, with 16 bases remaining between them. There are 14 residues in the CDR3.